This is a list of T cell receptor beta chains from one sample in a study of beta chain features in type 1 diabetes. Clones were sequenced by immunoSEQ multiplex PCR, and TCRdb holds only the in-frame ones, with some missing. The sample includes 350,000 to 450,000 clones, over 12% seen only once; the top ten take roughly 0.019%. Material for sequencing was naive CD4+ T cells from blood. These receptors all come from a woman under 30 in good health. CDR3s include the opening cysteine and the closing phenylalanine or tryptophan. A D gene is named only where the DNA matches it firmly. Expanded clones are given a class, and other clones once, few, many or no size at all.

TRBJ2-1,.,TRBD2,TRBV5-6,CASSGTSGNYNEQFF,TGTGCCAGCAGCGGGACTAGCGGAAACTACAATGAGCAGTTCTTC
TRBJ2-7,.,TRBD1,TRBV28,CASRQGAYEQYF,TGTGCCAGCAGACAGGGGGCCTACGAGCAGTACTTC
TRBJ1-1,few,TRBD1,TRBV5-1,CASSSQGDTEAFF,TGCGCCAGCAGCTCACAGGGGGACACTGAAGCTTTCTTT
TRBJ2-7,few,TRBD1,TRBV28,CASRISGQGDEQYF,TGTGCCAGCAGGATCTCCGGACAGGGTGACGAGCAGTACTTC
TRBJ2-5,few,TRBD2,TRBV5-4,CASSLAQLARATQYF,TGTGCCAGCAGCTTGGCTCAACTAGCGCGGGCGACCCAGTACTTC
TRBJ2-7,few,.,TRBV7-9,CASSNLRGGWEQYF,TGTGCCAGCAGCAACCTCAGGGGCGGCTGGGAGCAGTACTTC
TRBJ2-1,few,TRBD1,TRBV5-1,CASSLLVDPGQGKFF,TGCGCCAGCAGCTTACTCGTGGACCCTGGACAGGGGAAGTTCTTC
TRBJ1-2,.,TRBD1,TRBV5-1,CASSATGVYYGYTF,TGCGCCAGCAGCGCTACAGGGGTCTACTATGGCTACACCTTC
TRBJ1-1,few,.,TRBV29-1,CSVEALSNTEAFF,TGCAGCGTTGAAGCACTCTCGAACACTGAAGCTTTCTTT
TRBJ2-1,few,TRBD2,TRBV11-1,CASSPRLAGGGDEQFF,TGTGCCAGCAGCCCACGACTAGCGGGAGGAGGAGATGAGCAGTTCTTC
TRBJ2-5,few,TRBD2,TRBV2,CASKGGLAGVRQETQYF,TGTGCCAGCAAGGGGGGTCTAGCGGGAGTAAGGCAAGAGACCCAGTACTTC
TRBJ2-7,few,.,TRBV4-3,CASSQHREASYEQYF,TGCGCCAGCAGCCAACACAGGGAAGCCTCCTACGAGCAGTACTTC
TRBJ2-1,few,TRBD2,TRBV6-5,CASSYRGGPYSEQFF,TGTGCCAGCAGTTACCGGGGAGGGCCATACAGTGAGCAGTTCTTC
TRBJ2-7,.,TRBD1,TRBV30,CAWKIQGPYEQYF,TGTGCCTGGAAAATACAGGGGCCCTACGAGCAGTACTTC
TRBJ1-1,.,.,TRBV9,CASSVLGDGGEAFF,TGTGCCAGCAGCGTACTAGGGGACGGGGGTGAAGCTTTCTTT
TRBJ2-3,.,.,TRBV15,CATSRLYTDTQYF,TGTGCCACCAGCAGACTTTACACAGATACGCAGTATTTT
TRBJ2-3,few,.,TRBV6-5,CASSYSISADTQYF,TGTGCCAGCAGTTACTCGATCAGTGCAGATACGCAGTATTTT
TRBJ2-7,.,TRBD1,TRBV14,CASSQAGTGLYEQYF,TGTGCCAGCAGCCAAGCCGGGACAGGACTTTACGAGCAGTACTTC
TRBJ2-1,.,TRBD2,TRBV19,CASSTRTSGWYNEQFF,TGTGCCAGTAGTACCCGGACTAGCGGGTGGTACAATGAGCAGTTCTTC
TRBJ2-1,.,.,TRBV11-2,CASSGQPEFLGGARNEQFF,TGTGCCAGCAGCGGACAACCCGAGTTCCTAGGGGGAGCAAGGAATGAGCAGTTCTTC
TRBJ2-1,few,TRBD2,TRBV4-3,CASSQDRLAASYNEQFF,TGCGCCAGCAGCCAAGATAGGCTAGCGGCCTCCTACAATGAGCAGTTCTTC
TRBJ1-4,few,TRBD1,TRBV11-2,CASSTGTGNEKLFF,TGTGCCAGCAGCACCGGGACAGGGAATGAAAAACTGTTTTTT
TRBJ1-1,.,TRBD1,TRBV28,CASSFRGQGKLGEAFF,TGTGCCAGCAGTTTTCGGGGACAGGGCAAGCTTGGTGAAGCTTTCTTT
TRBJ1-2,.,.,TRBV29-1,CSVDDRIYGYTF,TGCAGCGTGGATGACAGGATCTATGGCTACACCTTC
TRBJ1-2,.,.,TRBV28,CASSTGTSGAYGYTF,TGTGCCAGCAGTACCGGGACATCTGGAGCTTATGGCTACACCTTC
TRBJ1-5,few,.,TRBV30,CAWSVLGREQPQHF,TGTGCCTGGAGTGTACTGGGGAGGGAGCAGCCCCAGCATTTT
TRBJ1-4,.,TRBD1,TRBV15,CATSRDQYRGQGVGEKLFF,TGTGCCACCAGCAGAGACCAATACCGTGGACAGGGGGTGGGTGAAAAACTGTTTTTT
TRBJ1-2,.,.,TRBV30,CAARDGRNYGYTF,TGTGCTGCACGGGACGGGAGAAACTATGGCTACACCTTC
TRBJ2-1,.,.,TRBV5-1,CASSLAGIQLNEQFF,TGCGCCAGCAGCTTGGCGGGAATCCAATTGAATGAGCAGTTCTTC
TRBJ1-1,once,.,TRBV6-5,CASSSGAAEAFF,TGTGCCAGCAGTTCAGGGGCCGCTGAAGCTTTCTTT
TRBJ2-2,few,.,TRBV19,CASRFREGGTGELFF,TGTGCCAGTAGATTCCGGGAAGGTGGGACCGGGGAGCTGTTTTTT
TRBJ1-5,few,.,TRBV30,CAWSAEEIQPQHF,TGTGCCTGGAGTGCTGAGGAAATTCAGCCCCAGCATTTT
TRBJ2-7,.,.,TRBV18,CASSLSEALSYEQYF,TGTGCCAGCTCACTTAGCGAGGCGCTATCCTACGAGCAGTACTTC
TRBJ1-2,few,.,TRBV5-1,CASSSGQTYGYTF,TGCGCCAGCAGCTCCGGACAGACTTATGGCTACACCTTC
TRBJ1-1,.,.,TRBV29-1,CSGYSGNTEAFF,TGCAGCGGATACAGCGGGAACACTGAAGCTTTCTTT
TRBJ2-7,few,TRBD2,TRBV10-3,CAISESRGGYEQYF,TGTGCCATCAGTGAGTCCCGCGGGGGGTACGAGCAGTACTTC
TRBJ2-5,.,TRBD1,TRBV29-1,CSVAHRGETQYF,TGCAGCGTAGCCCACAGGGGAGAGACCCAGTACTTC
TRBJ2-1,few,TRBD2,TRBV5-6,CASSLRFLADYNEQFF,TGTGCCAGCAGCTTGCGATTTCTAGCGGATTACAATGAGCAGTTCTTC
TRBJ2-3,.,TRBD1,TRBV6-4,CATRRTGLDTQYF,TGTGCCACCAGACGGACAGGGTTAGATACGCAGTATTTT
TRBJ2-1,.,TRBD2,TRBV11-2,CASTPQPGLGGDEQFF,TGTGCCAGCACACCTCAACCGGGACTAGGTGGCGATGAGCAGTTCTTC
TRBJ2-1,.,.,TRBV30,CAWSGGSLPGNEQFF,TGTGCCTGGAGTGGAGGCTCCCTCCCGGGCAATGAGCAGTTCTTC
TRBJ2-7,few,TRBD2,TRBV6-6,CASSLRTSDSEQYF,TGTGCCAGCAGTCTCCGGACTAGCGATTCCGAGCAGTACTTC
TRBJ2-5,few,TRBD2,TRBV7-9,CASSPGLAQETQYF,TGTGCCAGCAGCCCAGGACTAGCGCAAGAGACCCAGTACTTC
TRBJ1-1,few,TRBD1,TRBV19,CASTGGPRQNTEAFF,TGTGCCAGCACAGGGGGCCCGAGACAGAACACTGAAGCTTTCTTT
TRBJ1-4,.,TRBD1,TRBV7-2,CASSLTTTGANEKLFF,TGTGCCAGCAGCTTAACAACGACAGGGGCGAACGAAAAACTGTTTTTT
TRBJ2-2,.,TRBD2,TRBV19,CASRARGDEGTGELFF,TGTGCCAGTCGGGCGCGGGGGGACGAAGGTACCGGGGAGCTGTTTTTT
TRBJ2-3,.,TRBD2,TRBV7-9,CASSSRAGGPTDTQYF,TGTGCCAGCAGCTCGCGCGCGGGAGGGCCCACAGATACGCAGTATTTT
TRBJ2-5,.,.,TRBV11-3,CASSFYSGETQYF,TGTGCCAGCAGCTTTTATTCAGGAGAGACCCAGTACTTC
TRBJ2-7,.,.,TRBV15,CATSSPHRGTYEQYF,TGTGCCACCAGCAGCCCCCATAGGGGAACCTACGAGCAGTACTTC
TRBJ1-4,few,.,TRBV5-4,CASSFWAVEKLFF,TGTGCCAGCAGCTTCTGGGCAGTCGAAAAACTGTTTTTT
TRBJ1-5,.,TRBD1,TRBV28,CASSLGGRGGGMNQPQHF,TGTGCCAGCAGTTTAGGTGGGAGAGGGGGCGGAATGAATCAGCCCCAGCATTTT
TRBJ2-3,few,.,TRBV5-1,CASSWGDSTPMDTQYF,TGCGCCAGCAGCTGGGGGGACAGCACCCCGATGGATACGCAGTATTTT
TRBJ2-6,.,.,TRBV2,CASRTGGNVGANVLTF,TGTGCCAGCAGGACAGGCGGTAATGTAGGGGCCAACGTCCTGACTTTC
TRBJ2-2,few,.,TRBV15,CATSSRGGGNTGELFF,TGTGCCACCAGCTCTAGAGGTGGAGGGAACACCGGGGAGCTGTTTTTT
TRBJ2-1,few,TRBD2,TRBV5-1,CASSLGTTSLGEQFF,TGCGCCAGCAGCTTGGGGACGACTAGCCTTGGTGAGCAGTTCTTC
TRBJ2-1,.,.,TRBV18,CASSPWSQGGSNEQFF,TGTGCCAGCTCACCTTGGTCACAGGGTGGATCAAATGAGCAGTTCTTC
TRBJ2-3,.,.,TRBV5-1,CASSFQGVTQYF,TGCGCCAGCAGCTTTCAAGGAGTTACGCAGTATTTT
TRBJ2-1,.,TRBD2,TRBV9,CASSVGVGLAGRGYNEQFF,TGTGCCAGCAGCGTAGGAGTCGGACTAGCGGGTAGGGGGTACAATGAGCAGTTCTTC